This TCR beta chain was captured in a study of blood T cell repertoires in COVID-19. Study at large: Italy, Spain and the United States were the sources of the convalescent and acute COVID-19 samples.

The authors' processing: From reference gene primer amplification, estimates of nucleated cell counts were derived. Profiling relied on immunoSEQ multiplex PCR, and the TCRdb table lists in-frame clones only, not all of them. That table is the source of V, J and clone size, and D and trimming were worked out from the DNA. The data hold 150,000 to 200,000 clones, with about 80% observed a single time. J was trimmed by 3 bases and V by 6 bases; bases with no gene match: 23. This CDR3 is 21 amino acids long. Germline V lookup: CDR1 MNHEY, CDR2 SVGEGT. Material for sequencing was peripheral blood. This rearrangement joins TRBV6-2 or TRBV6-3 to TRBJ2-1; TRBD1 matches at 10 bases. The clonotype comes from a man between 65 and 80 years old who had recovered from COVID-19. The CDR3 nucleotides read TGTGCCAGCAGCCCTCAACCGGGACAGGGGACTATCACATTCTTCTACAATGAGCAGTTCTTC. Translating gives CASSPQPGQGTITFFYNEQFF.